This TCR beta chain was observed in a study of cytomegalovirus exposure and HLA in healthy donors. Whole-study context: Out of about 190 million T cells, an earlier analysis found about 100 million unique TCR beta sequences in total.

Primers included in the PCR were 60 Vbeta and 13 Jbeta primers. Libraries were prepared by immunoSEQ multiplex PCR; TCRdb keeps only in-frame clonotypes and omits some of them. Among fewer than 250,000 clones listed, 70% to 90% were seen once. Worth noting for this clone: Its antigen remains unknown.

General study results and limits: Follow-up analysis later connected one missense variant in DCLRE1C with trimming of TCR beta V- and J-genes.

V was trimmed by 2 bases and J by 5 bases, leaving 12 bases between them. CDR1 and CDR2 from the germline V gene are KGHSH and LQKENI. This CDR3 is 15 amino acids long. Material for sequencing was PBMCs. The V call is TRBV18, the J call TRBJ2-2, with D hard to call. This TCR was recovered from a woman younger than 35 in good health and CMV-seronegative. CDR3 sequence reads: CASSPVGFETGELFF. The CDR3 nucleotides read TGTGCCAGCTCACCAGTCGGTTTCGAAACCGGGGAGCTGTTTTTT.